This T cell receptor (beta chain) was sequenced in a study of identical twins. General study findings and limits: Models underpredicted monozygotic twin sharing of out-of-frame TCR alpha. Insertions ran lower in abundant cord blood beta clonotypes, though not in memory repertoires. Beta out-of-frame sequences showed weaker excess twin sharing.

TCRdb re-analysed the 5' RACE reads in MiXCR, keeping a single row per CDR3 protein. This repertoire shows 1.5 million to 2 million distinct CDR3 sequences, under 35% found once; its top ten account for 0.25% to 0.3%. In the case of this clonotype: What it recognizes is unknown.

Sequencing was done on a sample of cord blood. This TCR derives from a newborn girl in good health.

The CDR3 DNA is TGTGCCAGCAGTAGTGAAACAGGGCTCTGGGGCGAGCAGTACTTC. Translation gives CASSSETGLWGEQYF. This chain joins TRBV4-2 and TRBJ2-4; possibly TRBD1 for D (6 bases). The DNA matches TRBJ2-7 better at its end, which makes the J call doubtful. Germline V lookup: CDR1 LGHNA, CDR2 YNFKEQ. The CDR3 has 15 amino acids.